This paragraph covers one T cell receptor (beta chain) sequence. The data are from a study of CD8 T cells in Susac syndrome. The TEMRA cells underwent FACS enrichment, while the CD8+ and CD4+ T cells underwent negative isolation. Trimming took off 3 bases at V and 7 bases at J, with 14 bases between the two ends. The germline V gene encodes CDR1 SGHNT and CDR2 YYREEE (reference sequence). The CDR3 sequence is 14 residues long. A quantity of about 0.45 to 1 ug RNA underwent reverse transcription using random hexamers. The authors amplified TCR beta CDR3 across 54 Vbeta and 13 Jbeta using immunoSEQ multiplex PCR. TCRdb re-derived calls from the immunoSEQ multiplex PCR reads in MiXCR, one entry per CDR3 protein. The table includes about 150,000 distinct CDR3 sequences, about 95% detected once.

The sample consisted of CD8+ T cells from PBMCs. The TCR sequence derives from a human donor with multiple sclerosis. The chain joins TRBV5-4 to TRBJ2-4; TRBD1 might be the D (5 bases). The CDR3 DNA reads as TGTGCCAGCAGCTCCTTAGGGGATAGGAACATTCAGTACTTC. Protein sequence: CASSSLGDRNIQYF.